These 23 T cell receptor beta chains came from one sample sequenced in a study of control samples from healthy donors and cancer patients. Here immunoSEQ multiplex PCR was the method, and the copy in TCRdb shows in-frame clones only, minus some. The profile covers about 110,000 clones, with about 80% appearing a single time and around 6.4% taken by the ten largest. Specimen: blood. These receptors came from a man between 18 and 29 years old in good health.

V usage is TRBV9 and J usage is TRBJ2-3, with TRBD1 as a possible D gene (5 bases). The germline gives CDR1 SGDLS, CDR2 YYNGEE. The V end lost 4 bases, the J end lost 4 bases, and 16 bases lay between the germline ends. The CDR3 runs to 15 residues. The CDR3 sequence: CASSRGAGSPDTQYF. CDR3 nucleotides: TGTGCCAGCAGCCGTGGGGCAGGGTCGCCAGATACGCAGTATTTT.

The V and J genes are TRBV4-2 and TRBJ2-1, with unresolved D. Trimming pared 3 bases from V and 8 bases from J, leaving 17 bases between. The germline V gene has CDR1 LGHNA and CDR2 YNFKEQ. This CDR3 has 15 amino acids. For the CDR3, the DNA is TGTGCCAGCAGCCAGGAAAGGCAGGATGGTCATGAGCAGTTCTTC. It yields the protein CASSQERQDGHEQFF.

The gene calls are TRBV5-6 and TRBJ2-2; D might be TRBD1 (6 bases). The CDR3 is made up of 16 amino acids. Trimming left V 0 bases short and J 4 bases short, with 13 bases between. Looked up from germline, CDR1 is SGHDT and CDR2 is YYEEEE. In nucleotides, the CDR3 is TGTGCCAGCAGCTTGGACAAGGGGGTAGTCACCGGGGAGCTGTTTTTT. It codes for CASSLDKGVVTGELFF.

The V call is TRBV19, the J call TRBJ1-2; 7 bases align to TRBD1. The CDR3 contains 16 residues. With 4 bases clipped from V and 4 bases from J, the junction kept 12 bases outside the gene matches. CDR1 and CDR2 (germline): LNHDA, SQIVND (reference sequence). The CDR3 bases are TGTGCCAGTAGTACGGACTGGGAGACAGGGCCCTATGGCTACACCTTC. Protein product: CASSTDWETGPYGYTF.

This chain connects TRBV6-2 or TRBV6-3 to TRBJ1-1; D remains unclear. Trimming took off 4 bases at V and 7 bases at J, with 10 bases between the two ends. The CDR3 has 12 residues. Germline loops: CDR1 MNHEY, CDR2 SVGEGT. CDR3 residues: CASSSGAGEAFF. CDR3 bases: TGTGCCAGCAGTTCAGGTGCGGGTGAAGCTTTCTTT.

The chain has TRBV19 and TRBJ1-6, with TRBD1 as a possible D gene (6 bases). V was pared by 5 bases and J by 2 bases, with 13 bases between. The germline gives CDR1 LNHDA, CDR2 SQIVND (reference sequence). The CDR3 totals 16 residues. The CDR3 region has the DNA TGTGCCAGTAGTGCAAAACAGGGACCCTATAATTCACCCCTCCACTTT. This translates into CASSAKQGPYNSPLHF.

The chain links TRBV27 to TRBJ2-5; 7 bases align to TRBD2. The trim removed 3 bases at V and 4 bases at J, leaving 2 bases unmatched. CDR1 and CDR2 from the germline V gene are MNHEY and SMNVEV (reference sequence). There are 13 residues in the CDR3. Here the CDR3 DNA reads TGTGCCAGCAGTTTTGGGGAGGGAGAGACCCAGTACTTC. Translation: CASSFGEGETQYF.

The gene calls are TRBV15 and TRBJ1-3, with D unclear. The CDR3 is 17 residues long. The V end lost 0 bases, the J end lost 4 bases, and 16 bases lay between the germline ends. Looked up from germline, CDR1 is LNHNV and CDR2 is YYDKDF (reference sequence). CDR3 nucleotide sequence: TGTGCCACCAGCAGAGAACGGGTTATTATTGGGGGAAACACCATATATTTT. The encoded protein is CATSRERVIIGGNTIYF.

This chain uses TRBV7-2 with TRBJ2-1, with a tentative D call TRBD1 (6 bases). Deletions cut 4 bases from V and 5 bases from J, with 15 bases between. Germline CDR1 SGHTA, CDR2 FQGNSA. This CDR3 contains 15 residues. CDR3 nucleotide sequence: TGTGCCAGCAGCTCCTCATTGGACAGAAACAATGAGCAGTTCTTC. Protein product: CASSSSLDRNNEQFF.

A few counts support this clone. The genes are TRBV11-2 and TRBJ2-3, with 7 bases fitting TRBD2. Germline CDR1 and CDR2: SGHAT and FQNNGV. The V and J ends lost 2 bases and 4 bases, in that order; junction bases with no gene match: 6. This CDR3 has 15 residues. The CDR3: CASSLSGAWSDTQYF. Here the CDR3 DNA reads TGTGCCAGCAGCTTAAGCGGGGCGTGGTCAGATACGCAGTATTTT.

The V and J genes are TRBV9 and TRBJ2-5, with D perhaps TRBD2 (7 bases). The CDR3 is 15 amino acids. Trimming took 6 bases from V and 1 from J, leaving 16 bases between them. Germline loops: CDR1 SGDLS, CDR2 YYNGEE. The CDR3 spells CASNWAGASQETQYF. The CDR3 region has the DNA TGTGCCAGCAACTGGGCGGGGGCGTCCCAAGAGACCCAGTACTTC.

This chain uses TRBV4-2 with TRBJ2-2; D is perhaps TRBD1 (5 bases). This CDR3 is built from 14 residues. Per the germline V gene, CDR1 is LGHNA and CDR2 is YNFKEQ. V was pared by 6 bases and J by 3 bases, with 11 bases between. CDR3 region: CASSPVGDTGELFF. The DNA for the CDR3 is TGTGCCAGCAGTCCGGTAGGGGACACCGGGGAGCTGTTTTTT.

The gene calls are TRBV7-9 and TRBJ2-1; 7 positions match TRBD1. CDR1 and CDR2 from the germline V gene are SEHNR and FQNEAQ (reference sequence). CDR3 length equals 17 residues. V was pared by 2 bases and J by 3 bases, with 10 bases of the junction left unmatched. CDR3 DNA: TGTGCCAGCAGCTTAAGCTATACAGGGGTTAGCTACAATGAGCAGTTCTTC. Its protein is CASSLSYTGVSYNEQFF.

The J gene is TRBJ2-1, the V gene TRBV7-8; 12 bases map to TRBD2. The CDR3 spans 16 residues. Germline V gene lookup returns CDR1 SGHVS and CDR2 FQNEAQ. V gave up 5 bases and J gave up 10 bases; unmatched junction bases: 12. CDR3 residues: CASSPLAGGFSGEQFF. For the CDR3, the DNA is TGTGCCAGCAGCCCCCTAGCGGGGGGGTTTTCAGGAGAGCAGTTCTTC.

V gene TRBV10-1 combines with J gene TRBJ2-3; 13 nucleotides match TRBD2. The CDR3 sequence is 15 residues long. The germline gives CDR1 WNHNN, CDR2 SYGVQD (reference sequence). The V segment lost 6 bases and the J segment 5 bases; nucleotides outside the gene matches: 5. The DNA of the CDR3 is TGCGCCAGCAGGGCACTAGCGGGGGGGGTAGATACGCAGTATTTT. This translates into CASRALAGGVDTQYF.

V is TRBV2 and J is TRBJ2-7, with D possibly TRBD1 on 6 matching bases. CDR1 and CDR2 (germline): SNHLY, FYNNEI. Trimming shortened V by 3 bases and J by 12 bases, and 24 bases separated the two germline ends. This CDR3 has 15 residues. The CDR3 nucleotides read TGTGCCAGCAGTGACAACTGGGTTAGGACAGATTTGGCGTACTTC. Protein product: CASSDNWVRTDLAYF.

The rearrangement joins TRBV7-8 to TRBJ2-5; perhaps TRBD2 as D (5 bases). The CDR3 is made up of 12 amino acids. Germline V lookup: CDR1 SGHVS, CDR2 FQNEAQ. V lost 6 bases, J lost 3 bases, and 8 bases lay in between. CDR3 in amino acids: CASRLVEETQYF. For the CDR3, the DNA is TGTGCCAGCAGACTAGTGGAAGAGACCCAGTACTTC.

The chain combines TRBV19 with TRBJ1-5; 7 bases map to TRBD1. Germline CDR1 and CDR2: LNHDA and SQIVND (reference sequence). The CDR3 is 17 amino acids. The J segment lost 0 bases and the V segment lost 5 bases, leaving 10 bases of the junction unmatched. CDR3 in amino acids: CASSLRGTAYSNQPQHF. Here the CDR3 DNA reads TGTGCCAGTAGTCTTAGAGGGACAGCTTATAGCAATCAGCCCCAGCATTTT. Full variable domain (remainder filled in from reference TRBV19 and TRBJ1-5): DGGITQSPKYLFRKEGQNVTLSCEQNLNHDAMYWYRQDPGQGLRLIYYSQIVNDFQKGDIAEGYSVSREKKESFPLTVTSAQKNPTAFYLCASSLRGTAYSNQPQHFGDGTRLSIL.

The chain employs TRBV2 and TRBJ1-3; 9 nucleotides match TRBD1. This CDR3 comprises 15 residues. Trimming at V came to 4 bases and at J to 3 bases, leaving 4 bases not matched to a gene. Germline assignment: CDR1 SNHLY and CDR2 FYNNEI. The CDR3 spells CASSVDRGYGNTIYF. In nucleotides, the CDR3 is TGTGCCAGCAGTGTCGACAGGGGGTATGGAAACACCATATATTTT.

The V and J genes are TRBV7-8 and TRBJ2-5, with TRBD1 identical over 7 bases. Germline V gives CDR1 SGHVS, CDR2 FQNEAQ. The CDR3 extends over 15 amino acids. V trimming: 1 base; J trimming: 5 bases; junction bases outside the gene matches: 7. The CDR3 bases are TGTGCCAGCAGCTTAGGGCCAGGGGGAAGGGAGACCCAGTACTTC. Translating gives CASSLGPGGRETQYF.

This chain joins TRBV2 and TRBJ2-5; 14 bases agree with TRBD2. This CDR3 is 16 amino acids long. CDR1 is SNHLY, CDR2 FYNNEI, per germline. Trimming removed 7 bases from V and 5 bases from J; junction bases left unmatched: 9. DNA of the CDR3: TGTGCCAGCACTACCGGACTAGCGGGGGGCACGGAGACCCAGTACTTC. Translation: CASTTGLAGGTETQYF.

The CDR3 region is CASSLEAASYEQYF. The CDR3 DNA sequence: TGCGCCAGCAGCTTGGAGGCGGCCTCCTACGAGCAGTACTTC. V gene TRBV5-1 combines with J gene TRBJ2-7; D is ambiguous. The V gene's germline CDR1 is SGHRS and CDR2 YFSETQ. The CDR3 extends over 14 amino acids. V shed 0 bases and J shed 0 bases, with 7 bases lying between them.

The rearrangement joins TRBV2 to TRBJ2-3; D gene unclear. The CDR3 is 13 amino acids. The germline CDR1 and CDR2 sequences are SNHLY and FYNNEI. Trimming stripped 8 bases from V and 3 bases from J, with 12 bases between. CDR3 protein: CASLRAETDTQYF. CDR3 sequence (DNA): TGTGCCAGCTTACGGGCGGAAACAGATACGCAGTATTTT.